This T cell receptor (beta chain) originates from a study of CD8+CD57+ T cells in acquired aplastic anemia listed by TCRdb under 2018. Turning to the overall study: On average, sorted CD4+ and CD8+ cells yielded about 3 ug of extracted DNA, with a range of 0.2 to 27.4 ug. An average of roughly 9.8 million reads for CD4+ cells and 11 million or so reads for CD8+ cells was obtained from healthy donor samples. The investigation overall reported the following: Although roughly 30 CD8+ CDR3 sequences were shared by patients and controls, these sequences appeared highly expressed in patients and within the immunodominant clones of patients. No significant difference in CD8+ Simpson's diversity was found between patients and healthy controls (P=0.060).

As regards this clonotype: Its antigen specificity is not known. Per-nucleotide qualities are absent, and no much larger clonotype sits a single base away.

TCR beta VDJ combination and CDR3 sequence profiling used genomic DNA as the template. TCR repertoire sequencing was run on an Illumina HiSeq 2000. The study's own analysis went as follows. TRBV/TRBJ rearrangement plots, CDR3 size and DJ length profiles, and Simpson's diversity index were used to evaluate the repertoires. The most abundant DNA sequence in the deep sequencing data was defined as the immunodominant clone. CDR3 amino acid sequences were screened for sharing across subjects and compared with published repertoires and the VDJdb database. TCRdb redid the processing of the public reads, applying fastp at Q25 and MiXCR, and retained in-frame beta chains. Each entry merges the rows of one CDR3 protein and shows their most common DNA and genes. These V and J calls rely on TCRdb rather than the paper's analysis. This sample holds over 200,000 distinct CDR3 sequences; roughly 55% were observed only once. The ten biggest clones cover about 29% of the sample.

In the study, sorted CD4+ and CD8+ blood T cells from patients with severe aplastic anemia and from healthy subjects underwent deep sequencing of TCR repertoires. Ficoll-Paque density gradient centrifugation was used to isolate peripheral blood mononuclear cells. Before DNA extraction, CD4+ and CD8+ T cells were sorted with FACS or magnetic beads. This clonotype originated in a human donor in good health. The specimen sequenced was sorted CD4+, CD8+, or CD8+CD57+ T cells (not recorded which) from PBMCs.

For the CDR3, the sequence is CASSRTGFF. Here is the DNA: TGTGCCAGCAGCCGGACAGGGTTTTTT. The chain employs TRBV7-9 and TRBJ2-2, and 7 junctional nucleotides match TRBD1. From V the trimming removes 5 bases and from J it removes 16 bases, while the gene matches leave 1 base of the junction unaccounted for. Looking up the germline V gene (reference sequence) yields CDR1 SEHNR and CDR2 FQNEAQ. The cysteine opens and the phenylalanine closes a CDR3 of 9 amino acids. Just the 27-base CDR3 DNA is kept, in frame starting at base 1.